This T cell receptor beta chain is drawn from a study of metastatic and nonmetastatic thyroid tumors. Background on the study: Repertoires from blood and tumor or nodule tissue of malignant and benign thyroid patients were compared.

No treatment of any kind had been given to any patient before thyroid surgery. This CDR3 has 15 amino acids. V gave up 5 bases and J gave up 4 bases; unmatched junction bases: 11. The germline V gene encodes CDR1 LNHDA and CDR2 SQIVND (reference sequence). This clone was seen at least ten times. As originally analysed: For papillary thyroid cancer, a distant-metastasis classifier was constructed from CDR3 differences observed across clinicopathological groups. Through MiXCR, TCRdb re-clonotyped the PCR reads. None of the V and J calls come from the authors' own analysis; TCRdb made them. The sample lists 25,000 to 35,000 clones; 3.5% to 5% were seen once.

This chain joins TRBV19 and TRBJ2-7, with 7 bases that match TRBD2. The sample comprised blood. The TCR comes from a female donor with papillary thyroid cancer or a benign thyroid nodule (not recorded which). Some clones in this sample may be carry-over from other donors' samples. DNA for the CDR3: TGTGCCAGTAGTCCCCGACTAGCTAGGACGTACGAGCAGTACTTC. Its translation is CASSPRLARTYEQYF.